One sample yielded the 5 T cell receptor beta chains listed below, sequenced in a study of blood T cell repertoires in COVID-19. Sequencing used immunoSEQ multiplex PCR; TCRdb keeps in-frame clones, though not all of them. The sample includes approximately 140,000 clones, approximately 88% of them seen just once. Sample: PBMCs or T cells enriched from blood (not recorded which). Receptors were obtained from a woman between 25 and 40 years old with acute COVID-19.

CDR3 in amino acids: CASSPGPFSLYEQYF. In nucleotides, the CDR3 is TGTGCCAGCAGCCCAGGGCCCTTTAGCCTCTACGAGCAGTACTTC. J is TRBJ2-7 and V is TRBV28; TRBD1 might be the D (5 bases). The CDR3 is 15 residues long. Germline V gene data show CDR1 as MDHEN and CDR2 as SYDVKM. V was clipped by 6 bases and J by 3 bases, with 18 bases between them.

This clone was detected a few times. The V call is TRBV25-1, the J call TRBJ1-1; 8 nucleotides match TRBD1. The CDR3 is 11 amino acids. CDR1 MGHDK and CDR2 SYGVNS come from the germline V gene. V lost 10 bases to trimming and J lost 11 bases; unmatched junction nucleotides: 9. The DNA for the CDR3 is TGTGCCACTTTACTCCGGGACAGGGCTTTCTTT. It specifies CATLLRDRAFF.

The chain employs TRBV9 and TRBJ2-7; TRBD2 matches 10 bases. The CDR3 totals 15 residues. The trim removed 0 bases at V and 7 bases at J, leaving 7 bases unmatched. Germline-derived CDR1 and CDR2 are SGDLS and YYNGEE. The CDR3 sequence: CASSVGLAGVEEQYF. CDR3 coding DNA: TGTGCCAGCAGCGTAGGGCTAGCGGGAGTCGAGGAGCAGTACTTC.

The chain joins TRBV5-1 to TRBJ1-4; D gene unclear. Germline V gene data show CDR1 as SGHRS and CDR2 as YFSETQ. The CDR3 covers 14 residues. Trimming pared 4 bases from V and 5 bases from J, leaving 12 bases between. CDR3 bases: TGCGCCAGCAGCCGGACTGGTTCGAATGAAAAACTGTTTTTT. This gives the protein CASSRTGSNEKLFF.

CDR3 DNA sequence: TGTGCCAGCAGTTTTACGATTCGGGGGTTACGGTTCGCGAACACTGAAGCTTTCTTT. Protein: CASSFTIRGLRFANTEAFF. The chain links TRBV27 to TRBJ1-1, with D possibly TRBD1 on 5 matching bases. The CDR3 is made up of 19 amino acids. The V gene lost 3 bases and the J gene lost 1 base, with 24 bases spanning the gap. Germline V gives CDR1 MNHEY, CDR2 SMNVEV (reference sequence).